These 5 T cell receptor beta chains share one sample of origin, sequenced in a study of blood T cell repertoires in COVID-19. Some clones are missing from TCRdb's copy, which holds only in-frame ones; the method was immunoSEQ multiplex PCR. The sample consists of approximately 130,000 clones, roughly 86% of them appearing once. The sample consisted of peripheral blood. These receptors all stem from a woman between 50 and 59 years old who had recovered from COVID-19.

The rearrangement joins TRBV6-2 or TRBV6-3 to TRBJ1-2; no clear D. V was shortened by 2 bases and J by 8 bases, with 18 bases between the two germline ends. The CDR3 spans 15 residues. Germline CDR1 reads MNHEY; CDR2 reads SVGEGT. The CDR3 DNA reads as TGTGCCAGCAGTTACGCTATCCAGACTACGGGGGGCTACACCTTC. It specifies CASSYAIQTTGGYTF.

The J gene is TRBJ1-3, the V gene TRBV7-9, with TRBD1 as a possible D gene (5 bases). Germline CDR1 is SEHNR and CDR2 is FQNEAQ (reference sequence). The CDR3 consists of 16 residues. Between the trimmed V and J ends, which lost 2 bases and 4 bases, there was a span of 15 bases. CDR3 residues: CASSLLGNTGGNTIYF. DNA of the CDR3: TGTGCCAGCAGCTTATTGGGGAACACAGGAGGAAACACCATATATTTT.

This chain uses TRBV5-6 with TRBJ1-6; tentative D call: TRBD1 (5 bases). Germline V lookup: CDR1 SGHDT, CDR2 YYEEEE. The CDR3 sequence is 16 residues long. Deletions cut 4 bases from V and 5 bases from J, with 16 bases between. The CDR3 loop is CASSARVGSNNSPLHF. CDR3 coding DNA: TGTGCCAGCAGCGCCAGGGTTGGGTCAAATAATTCACCCCTCCACTTT. The full variable domain, completed using reference TRBV5-6 and TRBJ1-6, is DAGVTQSPTHLIKTRGQQVTLRCSPKSGHDTVSWYQQALGQGPQFIFQYYEEEERQRGNFPDRFSGHQFPNYSSELNVNALLLGDSALYLCASSARVGSNNSPLHFGNGTRLTVT.

V usage is TRBV19 and J usage is TRBJ2-3; 7 bases are shared with TRBD1. The V gene's germline CDR1 is LNHDA and CDR2 SQIVND (reference sequence). This CDR3 has 17 amino acids. The V and J ends lost 3 bases and 0 bases, in that order; junction bases with no gene match: 9. The CDR3 is CASSMGQYWGSTDTQYF. The CDR3 region has the DNA TGTGCCAGTAGTATGGGACAGTATTGGGGTAGCACAGATACGCAGTATTTT.

The chain joins TRBV11-2 to TRBJ2-2; weak D call: TRBD2 (5 bases). Looked up from germline, CDR1 is SGHAT and CDR2 is FQNNGV. The CDR3 length is 14 residues. V gave up 1 base and J gave up 3 bases, with 6 bases separating them. The DNA for the CDR3 is TGTGCCAGCAGCTTAGCGGGGTACACCGGGGAGCTGTTTTTT. This translates into CASSLAGYTGELFF.